Below, one TCR beta chain is given with its context. Its target antigen remains unknown. No per-base quality is available; no much larger clone lies one base away. The sample originates from a study of blood T cell repertoires in COVID-19 (TCRdb year 2020). About the study as a whole: The collaborator samples originated in the United States, Italy and Spain and spanned the acute and convalescent phases of COVID-19. The repertoires were released in a freely available public database meant as a resource for research on the immune response to SARS-CoV-2. Where HLA class I and class II types were available, the types were taken from metadata supplied by the sample provider, not from assay-based typing. Deeply sampled blood TCRbeta repertoires from subjects exposed to, actively infected with, or recovered from COVID-19 were included in the dataset. The prospective study material was composed of cDNA or gDNA derived from T cells, B-cell-depleted T cells, or PBMCs. Sample metadata almost always included a de-identified subject ID, COVID-19 status, age in years and sex. Samples came from the ongoing ImmuneRACE study (first 160 participants) plus 1,254 subjects from 6 global collaborators.

The immunoSEQ Assay, a bias-controlled multiplex PCR, was used to amplify TCRbeta CDR3 regions from genomic DNA. In the source study's methods: Within the assay, amplification of reference gene primers was used to estimate how many nucleated cells each sample contained. To quantify the absolute abundance of each unique TCRbeta CDR3 rearrangement, sequence reads were collapsed and filtered. For each sample, productive Simpson clonality was calculated as the square root of Simpson's diversity index over productive rearrangements. This immuneACCESS table, as held by TCRdb, lists in-frame sequences with V and J called but not all clones. Of the missing ones, under half trace to an unresolved V gene in checked studies; the others have no known cause. V and J calls and clone size are copied from that table; D and trimming were computed from the DNA. In this sample the table shows 250,000 to 300,000 clones, 70% to 90% of which occur a single time. 0.9% to 1% of the sample rests with the top ten.

Another Seattle source contributed samples from volunteer blood donors who had recovered from COVID-19. Each collaborating institution followed its own protocols to collect whole blood in K2EDTA tubes. For TCRbeta analysis, collaborators shipped samples as frozen whole blood, isolated PBMCs, or DNA extracted from either of those sample types. General findings and caveats noted by the study authors: The amount of clinical and demographic metadata varied by source and participant and was provided uncurated.

Reading the germline V gene (reference sequence) gives CDR1 SGHNT and CDR2 YYREEE. V and J are truncated by 0 bases and 3 bases respectively, leaving an intervening sequence of 10 bases. The CDR3 covers 14 residues, taking in both the cysteine and the phenylalanine. Of the read, only the CDR3 DNA is kept; its 42 bases are in frame from base 1. The TCR comes from a woman aged 40 to 55 who had recovered from COVID-19. The sample was peripheral blood. Here the chain combines TRBV5-4 and TRBJ2-7, and the D gene may be TRBD1, 5 bases matching. The base sequence is TGTGCCAGCAGCTTGGGGCAGGGCCGCTACGAGCAGTACTTC. The encoded protein is CASSLGQGRYEQYF.